Below, 10 T cell receptor beta chains from the same sample are listed, as sequenced in a study of T cells after yellow fever vaccination. TCRdb itself ran the 5' RACE reads through MiXCR, one entry per CDR3 protein. Of about 340,000 distinct CDR3 sequences detected, around an eighth appear once; the ten largest clones hold 3.2%. The specimen comprised CD4+ T cells sorted from PBMCs, sampled 15 days after the yellow fever booster vaccination. All receptors derive from a man aged 18 to 30 who received the YFV17D yellow fever vaccine.

This clonotype has ten or more counts. The chain recombines TRBV7-2 with TRBJ2-2, with TRBD1 matching 9 bases. The germline V gene encodes CDR1 SGHTA and CDR2 FQGNSA. V was pared by 4 bases and J by 4 bases, with 4 bases of the junction left unmatched. The length of the CDR3 is 15 residues. CDR3 in amino acids: CASSYGTGTTGELFF. The CDR3 DNA follows: TGTGCCAGCAGCTACGGGACAGGGACCACCGGGGAGCTGTTTTTT.

This chain links TRBV20-1 with TRBJ1-3; D remains unclear. Trimming shortened V by 3 bases and J by 4 bases, and 10 bases separated the two germline ends. The CDR3 runs to 13 residues. In germline, CDR1 is DFQATT, CDR2 SNEGSKA (reference sequence). The CDR3 reads CSARAGLGNTIYF. The CDR3 nucleotides read TGCAGTGCTAGGGCCGGGTTAGGAAACACCATATATTTT.

This chain joins TRBV11-2 and TRBJ2-1; 9 bases agree with TRBD2. The CDR3 runs 16 residues. V was clipped by 0 bases and J by 6 bases; unmatched bases: 6. Germline CDR1 SGHAT, CDR2 FQNNGV. CDR3 nucleotides: TGTGCCAGCAGCTTAGATCTTTGGCGGGGGGGCAATGAGCAGTTCTTC. This codes for CASSLDLWRGGNEQFF.

This chain connects TRBV4-3 to TRBJ1-6; 7 bases line up with TRBD1. Germline V gives CDR1 LGHNA, CDR2 YSLEER. The CDR3 sequence is 18 residues long. V lost 1 base, J lost 0 bases, and 6 bases stayed unmatched. The CDR3 spells CASSQATGEGSYNSPLHF. Here the CDR3 DNA reads TGCGCCAGCAGCCAAGCTACAGGGGAAGGCTCCTATAATTCACCCCTCCACTTT.

The CDR3 is CASTWQVIIHNEQFF. The DNA of the CDR3 is TGTGCCAGCACCTGGCAGGTTATTATCCACAATGAGCAGTTCTTC. This chain links TRBV5-6 with TRBJ2-1, with D unclear. Germline loops: CDR1 SGHDT, CDR2 YYEEEE. Deletions cut 6 bases from V and 5 bases from J, with 18 bases between. CDR3 size: 15 residues.

In this sample, this clonotype turned up a few times. This CDR3 reads CASRDRDRGGRPQHF. CDR3 coding DNA: TGTGCCAGCCGCGACCGGGACAGGGGGGGCCGGCCCCAGCATTTT. The V gene is TRBV25-1, the J gene TRBJ1-5; 11 positions agree with TRBD1. This CDR3 contains 15 residues. V shed 8 bases, J shed 9 bases, and the junction held 12 bases outside the gene matches. Germline V gives CDR1 MGHDK, CDR2 SYGVNS.

The chain employs TRBV20-1 and TRBJ2-7; possible D gene TRBD2, 6 bases. The germline V gene encodes CDR1 DFQATT and CDR2 SNEGSKA (reference sequence). The germline V and J ends were trimmed by 6 bases and 0 bases, with 15 bases remaining between them. The CDR3 is made up of 14 amino acids. Here the CDR3 DNA reads TGCAGTGCCCTGGCGGGGTCGGTCTCCTACGAGCAGTACGTC. This codes for CSALAGSVSYEQYV.

This rearrangement joins TRBV5-1 to TRBJ2-3; TRBD2 is a possible D gene (7 bases). The CDR3 contains 16 residues. Germline V gene data show CDR1 as SGHRS and CDR2 as YFSETQ. V lost 0 bases and J lost 5, with 16 bases in between. Here the CDR3 DNA reads TGCGCCAGCAGCTTGGAAGGGGGGGGCGCAGGAGATACGCAGTATTTT. Its protein is CASSLEGGGAGDTQYF.

This clonotype was observed a handful of times. The chain is built from TRBV20-1 and TRBJ2-7; 7 bases map to TRBD2. V lost 5 bases to trimming and J lost 6 bases; unmatched junction nucleotides: 13. Germline V gene lookup returns CDR1 DFQATT and CDR2 SNEGSKA (reference sequence). The CDR3 is made up of 14 amino acids. CDR3 bases: TGCAGTGCTCGGCCGGGACTAATTTTGGGCGAGCAGTACGTC. This gives the protein CSARPGLILGEQYV.

This clonotype has only a few counts. The chain couples TRBV5-1 to TRBJ1-2; weak D call: TRBD1 (6 bases). Trimming cost V 10 bases and J 4 bases, with 17 bases left between them. Germline-derived CDR1 and CDR2 are SGHRS and YFSETQ. CDR3 size: 13 residues. The CDR3 nucleotides are TGCGCCGGCTCCCCCGACAGGACCTATGGCTACACCTTC. It specifies CAGSPDRTYGYTF.